This is a list of T cell receptor beta chains from one sample in a study of graft-versus-host responses after intestinal transplantation. Libraries were prepared by immunoSEQ multiplex PCR; TCRdb keeps only in-frame clonotypes and omits some of them. This sample yields about 88,000 clones, of which approximately 89% are seen a single time; about 0.38% belongs to the top ten. Their antigens are not known. The specimen was unstimulated CD4+ T cells sorted from spleen or lymph node cells, collected before transplant. These TCRs come from a human donor who was the organ donor for an intestinal transplant. Both conserved end residues are part of each CDR3. D genes are given only for firm matches. Rows may omit the clone size; those that give it use once, few, many or a size class.

v_call: TRBV11-3
j_call: TRBJ2-3
clone_size: .
d_call: .
cdr3_aa: CASSPTTLPQYF
cdr3_nt: TGTGCCAGCAGCCCCACCACATTGCCGCAGTATTTT

v_call: TRBV10-2
j_call: TRBJ2-4
clone_size: .
d_call: TRBD2
cdr3_aa: CASSPSGAGKNIQYF
cdr3_nt: TGCGCCAGCAGTCCGAGCGGGGCTGGCAAAAACATTCAGTACTTC

v_call: TRBV27
j_call: TRBJ2-2
clone_size: .
d_call: TRBD1
cdr3_aa: CASSLQGADTGELFF
cdr3_nt: TGTGCCAGCAGTTTACAGGGGGCGGATACCGGGGAGCTGTTTTTT

v_call: TRBV18
j_call: TRBJ1-5
clone_size: .
d_call: .
cdr3_aa: CASSEQGGDQPQHF
cdr3_nt: TGTGCCAGCTCAGAGCAGGGAGGGGATCAGCCCCAGCATTTT

v_call: TRBV5-5
j_call: TRBJ1-3
clone_size: .
d_call: TRBD1
cdr3_aa: CASSLGQGGNTIYF
cdr3_nt: TGTGCCAGCAGCTTGGGACAGGGGGGAAACACCATATATTTT

v_call: TRBV6-5
j_call: TRBJ1-1
clone_size: .
d_call: .
cdr3_aa: CASIGRPYTEAFF
cdr3_nt: TGTGCCAGCATCGGCAGGCCATACACTGAAGCTTTCTTT

v_call: TRBV9
j_call: TRBJ1-5
clone_size: .
d_call: .
cdr3_aa: CASSVGAGSENQPQHF
cdr3_nt: TGTGCCAGCAGCGTAGGTGCAGGATCCGAGAATCAGCCCCAGCATTTT

v_call: TRBV10-2
j_call: TRBJ2-2
clone_size: once
d_call: .
cdr3_aa: CASRVEYRGTGELFF
cdr3_nt: TGCGCCAGCAGAGTAGAATATAGGGGGACCGGGGAGCTGTTTTTT

v_call: TRBV12-5
j_call: TRBJ1-1
clone_size: once
d_call: .
cdr3_aa: CASGFRMNTEAFF
cdr3_nt: TGTGCTAGTGGTTTCAGGATGAACACTGAAGCTTTCTTT

v_call: TRBV10-3
j_call: TRBJ2-3
clone_size: .
d_call: .
cdr3_aa: CAIRDSLVFTDTQYF
cdr3_nt: TGTGCCATCAGGGACAGTCTTGTTTTCACAGATACGCAGTATTTT

v_call: TRBV28
j_call: TRBJ2-2
clone_size: .
d_call: TRBD1
cdr3_aa: CASSNRGTSNTGELFF
cdr3_nt: TGTGCCAGCAGCAACAGGGGGACTTCGAACACCGGGGAGCTGTTTTTT

v_call: TRBV11-3
j_call: TRBJ2-7
clone_size: .
d_call: .
cdr3_aa: CASSLTTGEQYF
cdr3_nt: TGTGCCAGCAGCTTAACAACAGGGGAGCAGTACTTC

v_call: TRBV7-3
j_call: TRBJ2-6
clone_size: .
d_call: .
cdr3_aa: CASSALPGANVLTF
cdr3_nt: TGTGCCAGCAGCGCACTCCCTGGGGCCAACGTCCTGACTTTC

v_call: TRBV6-6
j_call: TRBJ1-2
clone_size: .
d_call: TRBD1
cdr3_aa: CASSETGPNYGYTF
cdr3_nt: TGTGCCAGCAGTGAGACAGGGCCTAACTATGGCTACACCTTC

v_call: TRBV14
j_call: TRBJ1-2
clone_size: .
d_call: .
cdr3_aa: CASSQGRYYGYTF
cdr3_nt: TGTGCCAGCAGCCAAGGGCGGTACTATGGCTACACCTTC

v_call: TRBV6-1
j_call: TRBJ1-1
clone_size: .
d_call: .
cdr3_aa: CASSATTRGTGAFF
cdr3_nt: TGTGCCAGCAGTGCCACTACCAGGGGCACGGGAGCTTTCTTT

v_call: TRBV19
j_call: TRBJ1-6
clone_size: .
d_call: .
cdr3_aa: CASSMGRAFSPLHF
cdr3_nt: TGTGCCAGTAGTATGGGCAGGGCCTTCTCACCCCTCCACTTT

v_call: TRBV19
j_call: TRBJ2-1
clone_size: .
d_call: .
cdr3_aa: CASRSGTYNEQFF
cdr3_nt: TGTGCCAGTCGGAGCGGAACCTACAATGAGCAGTTCTTC

v_call: TRBV10-3
j_call: TRBJ1-2
clone_size: .
d_call: .
cdr3_aa: CAISPGGVGYGYTF
cdr3_nt: TGTGCCATCAGCCCGGGCGGGGTTGGCTATGGCTACACCTTC

v_call: TRBV11-2
j_call: TRBJ1-2
clone_size: .
d_call: TRBD1
cdr3_aa: CASSADRGLYGYTF
cdr3_nt: TGTGCCAGCAGCGCCGACAGGGGGCTCTATGGCTACACCTTC

v_call: TRBV7-9
j_call: TRBJ2-7
clone_size: .
d_call: .
cdr3_aa: CASSLEGVLSYEQYF
cdr3_nt: TGTGCCAGCAGCTTAGAGGGGGTCCTCTCCTACGAGCAGTACTTC

v_call: TRBV19
j_call: TRBJ2-7
clone_size: .
d_call: TRBD1
cdr3_aa: CASSTGTGEGEQYF
cdr3_nt: TGTGCCAGTAGTACGGGGACAGGGGAGGGCGAGCAGTACTTC

v_call: TRBV18
j_call: TRBJ1-5
clone_size: .
d_call: .
cdr3_aa: CASSPAENNQPQHF
cdr3_nt: TGTGCCAGCTCACCAGCCGAGAACAATCAGCCCCAGCATTTT

v_call: TRBV30
j_call: TRBJ1-3
clone_size: few
d_call: TRBD1
cdr3_aa: CAWSPGDRISDTIYF
cdr3_nt: TGTGCCTGGAGTCCGGGGGACAGGATTTCGGACACCATATATTTT

v_call: TRBV12-2
j_call: TRBJ1-2
clone_size: .
d_call: .
cdr3_aa: CASRLAIRGYTF
cdr3_nt: TGTGCAAGTCGCTTAGCCATCCGGGGCTACACCTTC

v_call: TRBV2
j_call: TRBJ2-2
clone_size: .
d_call: .
cdr3_aa: CASILLGLMNTGELFF
cdr3_nt: TGTGCCAGCATCTTGCTTGGACTGATGAACACCGGGGAGCTGTTTTTT